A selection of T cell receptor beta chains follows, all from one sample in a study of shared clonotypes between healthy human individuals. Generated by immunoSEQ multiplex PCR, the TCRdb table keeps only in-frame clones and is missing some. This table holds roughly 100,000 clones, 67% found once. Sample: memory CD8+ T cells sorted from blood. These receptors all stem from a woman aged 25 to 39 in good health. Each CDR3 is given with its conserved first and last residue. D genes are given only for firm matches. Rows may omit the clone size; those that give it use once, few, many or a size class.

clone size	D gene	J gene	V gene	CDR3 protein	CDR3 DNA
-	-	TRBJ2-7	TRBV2	CASSPRTSYEQYF	TGTGCCAGCAGTCCACGGACCTCCTACGAGCAGTACTTC
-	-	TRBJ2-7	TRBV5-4	CASSSPGSYEQYF	TGTGCCAGCAGCTCACCCGGCTCCTACGAGCAGTACTTC
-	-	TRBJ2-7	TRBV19	CASSIQGGDEQYF	TGTGCCAGTAGTATCCAGGGGGGGGACGAGCAGTACTTC
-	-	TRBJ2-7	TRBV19	CASSTDRGNTAYEQYF	TGTGCCAGTAGTACGGACCGGGGGAATACGGCCTACGAGCAGTACTTC
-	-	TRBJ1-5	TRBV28	CASSIQGAGRNQPQHF	TGTGCCAGCAGTATACAGGGAGCGGGTCGCAATCAGCCCCAGCATTTT
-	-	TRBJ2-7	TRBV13	CASSMTGPYEQYF	TGTGCCAGCAGCATGACTGGCCCCTACGAGCAGTACTTC
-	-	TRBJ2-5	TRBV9	CASSVGPTQETQYF	TGTGCCAGCAGCGTAGGTCCAACCCAAGAGACCCAGTACTTC
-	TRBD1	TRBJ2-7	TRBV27	CASSSGTGFYEQYF	TGTGCCAGCAGCTCCGGGACAGGGTTCTACGAGCAGTACTTC
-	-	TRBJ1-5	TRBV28	CASSLNYQPQHF	TGTGCCAGCAGTCTAAATTATCAGCCCCAGCATTTT
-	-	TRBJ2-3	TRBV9	CASSVSGDTSTDTQYF	TGTGCCAGCAGCGTATCGGGGGATACTAGCACAGATACGCAGTATTTT
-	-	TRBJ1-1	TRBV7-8	CASSLTPEGEAFF	TGTGCCAGCAGCTTAACCCCTGAAGGGGAAGCTTTCTTT
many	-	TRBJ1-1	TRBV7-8	CASSPTGSEAFF	TGTGCCAGCAGCCCTACAGGGTCTGAAGCTTTCTTT
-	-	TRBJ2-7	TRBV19	CASSDSFWGAPSYEQYF	TGTGCCAGTAGTGACTCATTTTGGGGGGCTCCTTCCTACGAGCAGTACTTC
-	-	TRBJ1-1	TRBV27	CASGLGLNTEAFF	TGTGCCAGCGGTCTTGGTCTGAACACTGAAGCTTTCTTT
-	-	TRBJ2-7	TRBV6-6	CASSYSPENEQYF	TGTGCCAGCAGTTACTCCCCGGAGAACGAGCAGTACTTC
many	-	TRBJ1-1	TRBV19	CASSILQGNTEAFF	TGTGCCAGTAGTATACTACAGGGGAACACTGAAGCTTTCTTT
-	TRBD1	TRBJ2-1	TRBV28	CASSSGTAPYNEQFF	TGTGCCAGCAGTTCCGGGACAGCTCCATACAATGAGCAGTTCTTC
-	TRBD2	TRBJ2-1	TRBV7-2	CASSSYLAVQQFF	TGTGCCAGCAGCTCTTATCTAGCGGTCCAGCAGTTCTTC
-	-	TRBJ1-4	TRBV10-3	CAISDGSETEKLFF	TGTGCCATCAGTGATGGGAGCGAGACGGAAAAACTGTTTTTT
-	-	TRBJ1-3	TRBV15	CATSRAGSYSGNTIYF	TGTGCCACCAGCAGAGCGGGCTCCTACTCTGGAAACACCATATATTTT
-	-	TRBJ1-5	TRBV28	CASSLPEFNQPQHF	TGTGCCAGCAGTTTACCAGAATTCAATCAGCCCCAGCATTTT
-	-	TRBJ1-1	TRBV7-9	CASSLATTELNTEAFF	TGTGCCAGCAGCTTAGCGACTACAGAGCTGAACACTGAAGCTTTCTTT
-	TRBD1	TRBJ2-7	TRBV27	CASSGTGGEEQYF	TGTGCCAGCTCCGGGACAGGGGGGGAAGAGCAGTACTTC
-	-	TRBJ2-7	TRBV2	CASSHVSGYHLDYEQYF	TGTGCCAGCAGTCACGTTTCGGGTTATCATCTAGACTACGAGCAGTACTTC
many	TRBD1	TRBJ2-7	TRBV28	CASRGTGAYEQYF	TGTGCCAGCAGGGGGACAGGCGCCTACGAGCAGTACTTC
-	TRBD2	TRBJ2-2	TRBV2	CASSEVRLAGNTGELFF	TGTGCCAGCAGTGAAGTCAGACTAGCGGGGAACACCGGGGAGCTGTTTTTT
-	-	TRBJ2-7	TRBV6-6	CASSYLHTTYEQYF	TGTGCCAGCAGTTACCTCCACACCACCTACGAGCAGTACTTC
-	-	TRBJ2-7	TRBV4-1	CASSQVWQVVFAYEQYF	TGCGCCAGCAGCCAAGTATGGCAGGTAGTCTTTGCCTACGAGCAGTACTTC
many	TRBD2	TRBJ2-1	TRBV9	CASSGTSGHNEQFF	TGTGCCAGCAGCGGGACTAGCGGTCACAATGAGCAGTTCTTC
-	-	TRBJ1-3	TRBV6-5	CASSPDPSSGNTIYF	TGTGCCAGCAGTCCCGACCCTAGCTCTGGAAACACCATATATTTT
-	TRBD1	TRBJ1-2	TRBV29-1	CSTELRAGGGYTF	TGCAGCACTGAACTTAGGGCAGGGGGTGGCTACACCTTC
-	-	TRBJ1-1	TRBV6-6	CASSYSRRYGNTEAFF	TGTGCCAGCAGTTACTCTCGTCGGTACGGTAACACTGAAGCTTTCTTT
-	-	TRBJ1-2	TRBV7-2	CASSHSKTNYGYTF	TGTGCCAGCAGCCATAGTAAAACTAACTATGGCTACACCTTC
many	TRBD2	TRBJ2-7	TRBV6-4	CASSDSSGSSYEQYF	TGTGCCAGCAGTGACTCTAGCGGGAGCTCCTACGAGCAGTACTTC
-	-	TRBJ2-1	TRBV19	CASKLQAYSYNEQFF	TGTGCCAGTAAGCTCCAAGCGTACTCCTACAATGAGCAGTTCTTC
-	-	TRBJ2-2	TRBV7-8	CASSLGPLYTGELFF	TGTGCCAGCAGCTTAGGTCCCTTATACACCGGGGAGCTGTTTTTT
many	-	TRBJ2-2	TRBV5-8	CASSQGGGRPTGELFF	TGTGCCAGCAGCCAAGGTGGGGGGCGCCCCACCGGGGAGCTGTTTTTT
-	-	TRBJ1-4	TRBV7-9	CASSLGTIGTNEKLFF	TGTGCCAGCAGCTTAGGGACTATTGGGACTAATGAAAAACTGTTTTTT
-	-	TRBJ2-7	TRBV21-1	CASSPRDRRGNSTYEQYF	TGTGCCAGCAGCCCCCGGGACAGGCGAGGGAACTCGACCTACGAGCAGTACTTC
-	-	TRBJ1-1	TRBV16	CASTRVGSNTEAFF	TGTGCCAGCACCCGGGTGGGATCGAACACTGAAGCTTTCTTT
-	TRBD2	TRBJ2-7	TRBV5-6	CASSLAAGGGEQYF	TGTGCCAGCAGCTTGGCAGCGGGAGGAGGTGAGCAGTACTTC
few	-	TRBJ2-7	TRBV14	CASSQGLYEQYF	TGTGCCAGCAGCCAAGGTCTCTACGAGCAGTACTTC
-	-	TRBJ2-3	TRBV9	CASSVYPDTQYF	TGTGCCAGCAGCGTCTATCCAGATACGCAGTATTTT
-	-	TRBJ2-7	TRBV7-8	CASSGRVYEQYF	TGTGCCAGCAGCGGCAGGGTCTACGAGCAGTACTTC
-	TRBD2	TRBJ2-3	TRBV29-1	CSVEDFSTSGSSTDTQYF	TGCAGCGTTGAAGATTTTTCGACTAGCGGGTCTAGCACAGATACGCAGTATTTT
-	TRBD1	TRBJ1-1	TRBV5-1	CASSRGQGGTILEAFF	TGCGCCAGCAGCAGAGGACAGGGGGGTACCATTCTTGAAGCTTTCTTT
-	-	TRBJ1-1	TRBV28	CASSTFPRPIPLQRGAEAFF	TGTGCCAGCAGTACCTTCCCGCGTCCTATTCCACTGCAGAGGGGTGCTGAAGCTTTCTTT